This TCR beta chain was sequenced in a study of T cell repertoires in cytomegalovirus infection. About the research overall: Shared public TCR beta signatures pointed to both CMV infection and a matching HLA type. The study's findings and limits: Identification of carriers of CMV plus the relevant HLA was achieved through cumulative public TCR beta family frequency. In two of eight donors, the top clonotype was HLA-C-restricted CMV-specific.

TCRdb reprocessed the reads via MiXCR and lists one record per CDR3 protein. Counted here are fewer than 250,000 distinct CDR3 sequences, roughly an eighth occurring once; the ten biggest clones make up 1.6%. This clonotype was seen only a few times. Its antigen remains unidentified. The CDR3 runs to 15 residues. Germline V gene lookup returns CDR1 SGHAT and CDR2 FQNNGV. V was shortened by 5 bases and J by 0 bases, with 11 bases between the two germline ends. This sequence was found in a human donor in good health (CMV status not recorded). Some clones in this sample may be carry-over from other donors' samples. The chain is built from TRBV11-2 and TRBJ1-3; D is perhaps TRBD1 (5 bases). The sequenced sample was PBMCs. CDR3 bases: TGTGCCAGCAGCCCACGGGGGTCCTCTGGAAACACCATATATTTT. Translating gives CASSPRGSSGNTIYF.